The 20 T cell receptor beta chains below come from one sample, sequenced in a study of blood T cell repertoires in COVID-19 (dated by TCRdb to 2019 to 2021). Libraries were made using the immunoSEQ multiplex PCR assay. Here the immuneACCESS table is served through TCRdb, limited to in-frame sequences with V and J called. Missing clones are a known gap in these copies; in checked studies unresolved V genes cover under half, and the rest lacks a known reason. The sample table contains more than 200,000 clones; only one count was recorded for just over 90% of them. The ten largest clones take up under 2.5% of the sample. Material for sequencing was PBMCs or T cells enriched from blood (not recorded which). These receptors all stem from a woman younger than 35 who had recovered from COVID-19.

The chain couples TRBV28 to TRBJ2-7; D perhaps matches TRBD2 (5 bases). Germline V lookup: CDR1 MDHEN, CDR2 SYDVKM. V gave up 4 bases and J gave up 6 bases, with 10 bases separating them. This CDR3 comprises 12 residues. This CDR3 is CASSSGMSEQYF. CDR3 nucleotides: TGTGCCAGCAGTTCGGGAATGAGCGAGCAGTACTTC.

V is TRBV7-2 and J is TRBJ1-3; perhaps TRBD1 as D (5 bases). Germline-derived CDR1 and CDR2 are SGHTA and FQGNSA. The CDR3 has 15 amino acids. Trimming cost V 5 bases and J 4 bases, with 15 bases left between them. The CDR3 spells CASSPQGTGGNTIYF. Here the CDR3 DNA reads TGTGCCAGCAGCCCCCAGGGAACGGGCGGAAACACCATATATTTT.

CDR3 loop: CASLGGPAGNTIYF. The CDR3 DNA reads TGTGCCAGCTTAGGGGGTCCTGCTGGAAACACCATATATTTT. The V gene is TRBV2, the J gene TRBJ1-3; a possible D gene is TRBD1 (6 bases). Between the trimmed V and J ends, which lost 8 bases and 2 bases, there was a span of 13 bases. The V gene's germline CDR1 is SNHLY and CDR2 FYNNEI. The length of the CDR3 is 14 residues. The whole variable domain, remainder taken from reference TRBV2 and TRBJ1-3, is EPEVTQTPSHQVTQMGQEVILRCVPISNHLYFYWYRQILGQKVEFLVSFYNNEISEKSEIFDDQFSVERPDGSNFTLKIRSTKLEDSAMYFCASLGGPAGNTIYFGEGSWLTVV.

The CDR3 is CASRGGTGVYGYTF. For the CDR3, the DNA is TGTGCCAGCAGAGGCGGGACAGGAGTCTATGGCTACACCTTC. This chain connects TRBV6-5 to TRBJ1-2; TRBD1 matches at 8 bases. The CDR3 extends over 14 amino acids. From germline, CDR1 is MNHEY and CDR2 SVGAGI. V trimming: 6 bases; J trimming: 4 bases; junction bases outside the gene matches: 7.

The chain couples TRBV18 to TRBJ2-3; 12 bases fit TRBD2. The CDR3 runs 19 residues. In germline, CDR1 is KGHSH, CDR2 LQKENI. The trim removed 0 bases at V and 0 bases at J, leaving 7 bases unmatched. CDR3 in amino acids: CASSPPVGLAGLSTDTQYF. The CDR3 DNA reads TGTGCCAGCTCACCACCGGTGGGACTAGCGGGCCTAAGCACAGATACGCAGTATTTT.

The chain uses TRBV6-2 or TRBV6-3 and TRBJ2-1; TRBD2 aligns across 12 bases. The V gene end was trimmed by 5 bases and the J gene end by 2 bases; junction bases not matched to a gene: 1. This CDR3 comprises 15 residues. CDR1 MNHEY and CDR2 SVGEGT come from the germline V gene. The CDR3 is CASSLAGGPYNEQFF. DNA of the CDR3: TGTGCCAGCAGTCTAGCGGGGGGGCCCTACAATGAGCAGTTCTTC.

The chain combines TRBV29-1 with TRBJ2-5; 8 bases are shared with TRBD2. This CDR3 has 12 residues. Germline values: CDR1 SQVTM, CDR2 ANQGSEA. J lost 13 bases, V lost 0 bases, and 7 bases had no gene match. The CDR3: CSVEEGAGAGYF. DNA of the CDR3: TGCAGCGTTGAAGAGGGAGCGGGAGCTGGGTACTTC.

The chain's CDR3 is CASSLVGEVYEQYF. The CDR3 coding sequence is TGTGCCAGCAGCTTGGTGGGAGAGGTGTACGAGCAGTACTTC. The chain has TRBV5-4 and TRBJ2-7, with D possibly matching TRBD2 (5 bases). Deletions cut 0 bases from V and 4 bases from J, with 11 bases between. CDR3 size: 14 residues. CDR1 and CDR2 from the germline V gene are SGHNT and YYREEE (reference sequence).

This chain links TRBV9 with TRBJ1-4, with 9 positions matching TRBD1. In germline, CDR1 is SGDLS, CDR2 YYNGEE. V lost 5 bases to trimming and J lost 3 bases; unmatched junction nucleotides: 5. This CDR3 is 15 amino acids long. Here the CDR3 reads CASSTGQGSNEKLFF. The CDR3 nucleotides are TGTGCCAGCAGTACTGGACAGGGGTCTAATGAAAAACTGTTTTTT.

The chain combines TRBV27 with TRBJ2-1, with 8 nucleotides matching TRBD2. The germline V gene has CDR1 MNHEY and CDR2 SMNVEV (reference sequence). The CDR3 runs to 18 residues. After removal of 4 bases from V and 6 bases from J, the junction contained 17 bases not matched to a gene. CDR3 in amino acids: CASSSPLIGGRFVNEQFF. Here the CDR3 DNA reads TGTGCCAGCAGTTCCCCTCTAATTGGCGGGAGGTTCGTCAATGAGCAGTTCTTC.

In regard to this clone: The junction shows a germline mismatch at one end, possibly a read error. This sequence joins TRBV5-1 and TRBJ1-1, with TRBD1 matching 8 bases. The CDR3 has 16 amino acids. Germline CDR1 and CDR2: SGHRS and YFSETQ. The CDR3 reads CASSLDPTGVNTEAFF. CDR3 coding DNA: TGCGCCAGCAGTTTGGACCCGACAGGGGTGAACACTGAAGCTTTCTTT.

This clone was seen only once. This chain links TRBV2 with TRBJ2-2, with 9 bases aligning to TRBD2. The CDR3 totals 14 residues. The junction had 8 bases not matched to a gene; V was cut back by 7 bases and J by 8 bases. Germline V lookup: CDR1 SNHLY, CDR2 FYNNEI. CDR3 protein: CASMGGRAAGELFF. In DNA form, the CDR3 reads TGTGCCAGCATGGGCGGGAGGGCCGCGGGGGAGCTGTTTTTT.

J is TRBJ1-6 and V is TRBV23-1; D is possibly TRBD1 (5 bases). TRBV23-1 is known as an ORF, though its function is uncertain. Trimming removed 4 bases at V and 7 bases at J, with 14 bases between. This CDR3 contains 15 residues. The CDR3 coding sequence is TGCGCCAGCAGTCCCTGGACAATTAGGAATTCACCCCTCCACTTT. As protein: CASSPWTIRNSPLHF.

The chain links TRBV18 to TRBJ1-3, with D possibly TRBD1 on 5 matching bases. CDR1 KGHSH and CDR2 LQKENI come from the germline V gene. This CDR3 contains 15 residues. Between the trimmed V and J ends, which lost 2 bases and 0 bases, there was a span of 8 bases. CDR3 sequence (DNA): TGTGCCAGCTCACCAGGGGCAGCCTCTGGAAACACCATATATTTT. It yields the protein CASSPGAASGNTIYF.

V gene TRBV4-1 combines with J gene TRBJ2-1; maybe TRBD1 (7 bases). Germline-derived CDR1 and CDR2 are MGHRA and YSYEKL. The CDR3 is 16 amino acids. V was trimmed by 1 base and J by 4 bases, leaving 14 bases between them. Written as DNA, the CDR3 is TGCGCCAGCAGCCAAGTCGCGACAGGGACTTACAATGAGCAGTTCTTC. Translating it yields CASSQVATGTYNEQFF.

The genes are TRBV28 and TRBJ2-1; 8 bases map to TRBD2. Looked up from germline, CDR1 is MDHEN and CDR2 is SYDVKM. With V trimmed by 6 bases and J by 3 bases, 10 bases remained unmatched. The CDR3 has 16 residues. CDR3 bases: TGTGCCAGCAGCCCTTCAAGCGGGAGCCGCTACAATGAGCAGTTCTTC. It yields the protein CASSPSSGSRYNEQFF. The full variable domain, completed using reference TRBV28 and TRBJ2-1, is DVKVTQSSRYLVKRTGEKVFLECVQDMDHENMFWYRQDPGLGLRLIYFSYDVKMKEKGDIPEGYSVSREKKERFSLILESASTNQTSMYLCASSPSSGSRYNEQFFGPGTRLTVL.

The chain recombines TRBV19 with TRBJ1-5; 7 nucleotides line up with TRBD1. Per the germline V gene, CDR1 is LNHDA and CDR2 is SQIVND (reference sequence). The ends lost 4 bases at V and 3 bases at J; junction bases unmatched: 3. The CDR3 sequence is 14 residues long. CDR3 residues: CASSTGQVNQPQHF. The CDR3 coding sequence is TGTGCCAGTAGTACCGGACAGGTCAATCAGCCCCAGCATTTT.

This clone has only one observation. The CDR3 coding sequence is TGTGCCAGCAGCACCACCAGGAGGGGGCTAGGAAACACCATATATTTT. Translated, it gives CASSTTRRGLGNTIYF. The rearrangement joins TRBV2 to TRBJ1-3; 7 bases line up with TRBD1. CDR1 SNHLY and CDR2 FYNNEI come from the germline V gene. Trimming removed 6 bases from V and 4 bases from J; junction bases left unmatched: 12. The CDR3 runs to 16 residues.

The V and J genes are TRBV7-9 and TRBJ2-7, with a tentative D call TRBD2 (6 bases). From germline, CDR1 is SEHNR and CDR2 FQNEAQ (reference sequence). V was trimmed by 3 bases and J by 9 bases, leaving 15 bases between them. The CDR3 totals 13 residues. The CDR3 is CASSFSGVPGQYF. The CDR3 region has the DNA TGTGCCAGCAGCTTCTCGGGGGTCCCTGGGCAGTACTTC.

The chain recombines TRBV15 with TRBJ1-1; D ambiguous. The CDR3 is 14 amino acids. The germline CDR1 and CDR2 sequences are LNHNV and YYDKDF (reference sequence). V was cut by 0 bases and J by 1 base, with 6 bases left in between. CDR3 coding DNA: TGTGCCACCAGCAGAGATCTGCGGAACACTGAAGCTTTCTTT. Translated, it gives CATSRDLRNTEAFF. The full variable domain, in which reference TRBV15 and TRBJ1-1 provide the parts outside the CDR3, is DAMVIQNPRYQVTQFGKPVTLSCSQTLNHNVMYWYQQKSSQAPKLLFHYYDKDFNNEADTPDNFQSRRPNTSFCFLDIRSPGLGDTAMYLCATSRDLRNTEAFFGQGTRLTVV.